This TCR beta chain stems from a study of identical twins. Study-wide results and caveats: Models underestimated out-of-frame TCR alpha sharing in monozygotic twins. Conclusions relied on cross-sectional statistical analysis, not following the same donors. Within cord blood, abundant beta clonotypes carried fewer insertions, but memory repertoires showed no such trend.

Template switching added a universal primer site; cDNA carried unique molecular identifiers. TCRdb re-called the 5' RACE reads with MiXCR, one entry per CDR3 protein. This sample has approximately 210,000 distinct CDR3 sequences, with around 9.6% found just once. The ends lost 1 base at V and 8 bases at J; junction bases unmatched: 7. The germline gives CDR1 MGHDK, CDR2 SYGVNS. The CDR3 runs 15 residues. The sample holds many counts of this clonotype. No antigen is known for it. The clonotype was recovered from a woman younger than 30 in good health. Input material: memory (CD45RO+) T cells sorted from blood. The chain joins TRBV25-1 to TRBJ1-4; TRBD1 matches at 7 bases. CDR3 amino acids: CASSELRGGDEKLFF. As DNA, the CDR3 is TGTGCCAGCAGTGAATTGCGAGGGGGCGACGAAAAACTGTTTTTT.